These 7 T cell receptor beta chains share one sample of origin, sequenced in a study of vaccination and CD4 T cells after COVID-19. Treatment: roughly 10-day PBMC culture with coronavirus spike peptide pools or control peptides (ViraFEST assay). CD4+ T-cell collection from the unexposed donor predated the COVID-19 pandemic (2011-2018). Their recognized antigens are unknown. Cultured CD4+ T cell DNA underwent sequencing with the Oncomine TCR Beta short-read assay. Genomic DNA was extracted from cultured CD4+ T cells. TCRdb reprocessed the PCR reads with MiXCR, giving one entry per CDR3 protein. The profile shows approximately 9,800 distinct CDR3 sequences, around two fifths of them singletons. The sample consisted of CD4+ T cells from blood, cultured in vitro. All receptors come from a human donor in good health.

Note on this clonotype: The CDR3 does not close with the conserved phenylalanine or tryptophan, likely indicating a read error. Because the CDR3's place on the DNA is in doubt, the DNA is left out and the CDR3 is given as listed by TCRdb. The genes are TRBV15 and TRBJ2-7; TRBD1 reflects the table's D call only, with no check against the DNA. Looked up from germline, CDR1 is LNHNV and CDR2 is YYDKDF (reference sequence). With termini counted, the CDR3 has 13 amino acids. CDR3 amino acids: CATSSLDKSHPYS.

The chain carries TRBV28 and TRBJ2-1, with TRBD2 matching 10 bases. CDR1 and CDR2 from the germline V gene are MDHEN and SYDVKM. V shed 8 bases and J 9 bases; nucleotides not matched to a gene: 10. This CDR3 comprises 14 residues. CDR3 protein: CASPASGRGGEQFF. In DNA, the CDR3 is TGTGCCAGCCCCGCCAGCGGGAGGGGAGGTGAGCAGTTCTTC.

This clonotype came up a few times. V gene TRBV7-2 combines with J gene TRBJ1-2; the D is unclear. Germline-derived CDR1 and CDR2 are SGHTA and FQGNSA. The CDR3 runs to 12 residues. V was clipped by 2 bases and J by 5 bases, with 6 bases between them. The CDR3 region is CASSLPGYGYTF. The CDR3 region has the DNA TGTGCCAGCAGCTTACCGGGGTATGGCTACACCTTC.

The genes are TRBV20-1 and TRBJ2-3, with 10 bases matching TRBD2. After removal of 5 bases from V and 1 base from J, the junction contained 3 bases not matched to a gene. Per germline, CDR1 DFQATT and CDR2 SNEGSKA (reference sequence). CDR3 length: 14 amino acids. The CDR3 sequence is CSASGTSGTDTQYF. CDR3 nucleotide sequence: TGCAGTGCTTCCGGGACTAGCGGCACAGATACGCAGTATTTT.

The chain uses TRBV9 and TRBJ2-5; D possibly corresponds to TRBD2 (5 bases). The CDR3 runs to 15 residues. V was cut by 0 bases and J by 1 base, with 10 bases left in between. Germline lookup yields CDR1 SGDLS and CDR2 YYNGEE. In DNA, the CDR3 is TGTGCCAGCAGCGTAGGAGGGATGAGCCAAGAGACCCAGTACTTC. Protein sequence: CASSVGGMSQETQYF.

CDR3 residues: CASSEDSPEQYF. For the CDR3, the DNA is TGTGCCAGCAGTGAAGACAGCCCCGAGCAGTACTTC. This chain links TRBV2 with TRBJ2-7; D unclear. The CDR3 runs to 12 residues. The V end lost 1 base, the J end lost 6 bases, and 7 bases lay between the germline ends. Germline assignment: CDR1 SNHLY and CDR2 FYNNEI.

The J gene is TRBJ2-5, the V gene TRBV5-6; D could derive from TRBD1 or TRBD2 (5 bases each). The length of the CDR3 is 14 residues. Germline-derived CDR1 and CDR2 are SGHDT and YYEEEE. Trimming pared 4 bases from V and 6 bases from J, leaving 16 bases between. DNA of the CDR3: TGTGCCAGCAGCCAGGGAGACAGAGTCAAGACCCAGTACTTC. This sequence encodes CASSQGDRVKTQYF.